Listed here is a single T cell receptor (beta chain). The data are from a study of blood T cell repertoires in COVID-19. Whole-study context: COVID-19 samples from acute and convalescent phases originated in the United States, Italy and Spain. From T cells, B-cell-depleted T cells, or PBMCs came the material, which was cDNA or gDNA.

The assay was immunoSEQ multiplex PCR, and TCRdb's table has in-frame clones only and misses some. Of roughly 500,000 clones detected, roughly 87% appear once; the ten largest clones hold approximately 0.9%. Losses at the gene ends were 5 bases for V and 6 bases for J; bases not matched to a gene: 0. The CDR3 consists of 12 residues. Germline CDR1 is SNHLY and CDR2 is FYNNEI. This receptor was taken from a man between 18 and 35 years old with COVID-19, enrolled during active disease. Sequencing input: peripheral blood. The chain carries TRBV2 and TRBJ2-2; 7 bases fit TRBD2. In nucleotides, the CDR3 is TGTGCCAGCAGTACTAGCGCCGGGGAGCTGTTTTTT. Translating gives CASSTSAGELFF. The whole variable domain, filled in from reference TRBV2 and TRBJ2-2, reads EPEVTQTPSHQVTQMGQEVILRCVPISNHLYFYWYRQILGQKVEFLVSFYNNEISEKSEIFDDQFSVERPDGSNFTLKIRSTKLEDSAMYFCASSTSAGELFFGEGSRLTVL.